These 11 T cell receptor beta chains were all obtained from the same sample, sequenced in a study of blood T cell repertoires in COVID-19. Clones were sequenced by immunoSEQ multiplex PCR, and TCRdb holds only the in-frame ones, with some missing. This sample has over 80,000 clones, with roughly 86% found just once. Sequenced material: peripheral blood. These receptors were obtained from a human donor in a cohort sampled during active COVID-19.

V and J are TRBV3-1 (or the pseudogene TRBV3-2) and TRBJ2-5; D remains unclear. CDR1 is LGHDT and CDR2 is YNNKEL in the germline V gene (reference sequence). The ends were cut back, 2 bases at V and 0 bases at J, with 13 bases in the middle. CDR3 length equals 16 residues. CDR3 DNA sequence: TGTGCCAGCAGCCAAATTTTCGCCGGGTACCAAGAGACCCAGTACTTC. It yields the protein CASSQIFAGYQETQYF.

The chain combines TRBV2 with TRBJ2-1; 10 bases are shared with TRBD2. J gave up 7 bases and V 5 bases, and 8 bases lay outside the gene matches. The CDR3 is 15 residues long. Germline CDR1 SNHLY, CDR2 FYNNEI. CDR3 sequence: CASSPSGSVKNEQFF. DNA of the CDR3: TGTGCCAGCAGTCCTAGCGGGAGCGTTAAAAATGAGCAGTTCTTC.

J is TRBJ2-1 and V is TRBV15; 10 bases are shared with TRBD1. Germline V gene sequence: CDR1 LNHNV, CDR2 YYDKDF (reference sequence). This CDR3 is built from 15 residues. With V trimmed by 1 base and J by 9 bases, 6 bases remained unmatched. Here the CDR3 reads CATSRGQGAHGEQFF. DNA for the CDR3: TGTGCCACCAGCAGAGGACAGGGGGCGCATGGTGAGCAGTTCTTC.

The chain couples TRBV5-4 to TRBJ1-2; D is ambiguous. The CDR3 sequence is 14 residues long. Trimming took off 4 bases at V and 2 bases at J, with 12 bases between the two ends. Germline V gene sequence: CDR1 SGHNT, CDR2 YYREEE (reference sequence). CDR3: CASSPPGGNYGYTF. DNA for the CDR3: TGTGCCAGCAGCCCCCCGGGAGGGAACTATGGCTACACCTTC.

In nucleotides, the CDR3 is TGTGCCATCAGTTCCCCTACGGGACTCATACCCAACACCATATATTTT. Its translation is CAISSPTGLIPNTIYF. The genes are TRBV10-3 and TRBJ1-3; D possibly corresponds to TRBD1 (5 bases). The length of the CDR3 is 16 residues. The V end lost 5 bases, the J end lost 7 bases, and 21 bases lay between the germline ends. The germline V gene encodes CDR1 ENHRY and CDR2 SYGVKD.

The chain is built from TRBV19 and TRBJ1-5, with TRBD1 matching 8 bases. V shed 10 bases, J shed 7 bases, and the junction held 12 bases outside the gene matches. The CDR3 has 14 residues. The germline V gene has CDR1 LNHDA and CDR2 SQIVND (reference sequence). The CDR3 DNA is TGTGCCACCTTAGACAGGGGTGAATGGCAGCCCCAGCATTTT. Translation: CATLDRGEWQPQHF.

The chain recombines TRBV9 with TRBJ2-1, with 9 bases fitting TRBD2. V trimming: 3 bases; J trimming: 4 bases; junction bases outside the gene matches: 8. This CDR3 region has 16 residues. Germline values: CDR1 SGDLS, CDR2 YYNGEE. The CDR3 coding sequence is TGTGCCAGCAGCGCTCCGGGGACTAGCAGTTACAATGAGCAGTTCTTC. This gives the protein CASSAPGTSSYNEQFF.

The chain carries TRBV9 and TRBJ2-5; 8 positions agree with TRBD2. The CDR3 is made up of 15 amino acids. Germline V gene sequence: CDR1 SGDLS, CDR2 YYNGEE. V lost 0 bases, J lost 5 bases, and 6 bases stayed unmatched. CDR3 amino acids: CASSVGGGQGETQYF. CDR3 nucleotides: TGTGCCAGCAGCGTAGGCGGGGGGCAGGGGGAGACCCAGTACTTC. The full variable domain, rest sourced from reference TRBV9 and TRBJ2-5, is DSGVTQTPKHLITATGQRVTLRCSPRSGDLSVYWYQQSLDQGLQFLIQYYNGEERAKGNILERFSAQQFPDLHSELNLSSLELGDSALYFCASSVGGGQGETQYFGPGTRLLVL.

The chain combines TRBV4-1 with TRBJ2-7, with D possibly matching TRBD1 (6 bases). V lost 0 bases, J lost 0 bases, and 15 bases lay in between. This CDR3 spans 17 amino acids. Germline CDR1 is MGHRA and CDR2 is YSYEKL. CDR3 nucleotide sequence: TGCGCCAGCAGCCAAGACATGGACAGCCGACCCTCCTACGAGCAGTACTTC. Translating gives CASSQDMDSRPSYEQYF.

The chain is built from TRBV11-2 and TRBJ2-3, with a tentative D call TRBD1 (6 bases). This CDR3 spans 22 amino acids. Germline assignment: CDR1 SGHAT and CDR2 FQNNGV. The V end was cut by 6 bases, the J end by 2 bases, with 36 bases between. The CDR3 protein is CASSLHTSTPSVGGPDTDTQYF. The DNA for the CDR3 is TGTGCCAGCAGTTTACATACCTCGACTCCCTCAGTTGGGGGCCCGGACACAGATACGCAGTATTTT.

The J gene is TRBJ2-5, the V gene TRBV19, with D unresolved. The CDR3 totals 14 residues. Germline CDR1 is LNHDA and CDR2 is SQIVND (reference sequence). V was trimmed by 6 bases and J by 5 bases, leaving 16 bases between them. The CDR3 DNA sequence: TGTGCCAGTAGCCCATCCCTAGTATTGGAGACCCAGTACTTC. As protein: CASSPSLVLETQYF.